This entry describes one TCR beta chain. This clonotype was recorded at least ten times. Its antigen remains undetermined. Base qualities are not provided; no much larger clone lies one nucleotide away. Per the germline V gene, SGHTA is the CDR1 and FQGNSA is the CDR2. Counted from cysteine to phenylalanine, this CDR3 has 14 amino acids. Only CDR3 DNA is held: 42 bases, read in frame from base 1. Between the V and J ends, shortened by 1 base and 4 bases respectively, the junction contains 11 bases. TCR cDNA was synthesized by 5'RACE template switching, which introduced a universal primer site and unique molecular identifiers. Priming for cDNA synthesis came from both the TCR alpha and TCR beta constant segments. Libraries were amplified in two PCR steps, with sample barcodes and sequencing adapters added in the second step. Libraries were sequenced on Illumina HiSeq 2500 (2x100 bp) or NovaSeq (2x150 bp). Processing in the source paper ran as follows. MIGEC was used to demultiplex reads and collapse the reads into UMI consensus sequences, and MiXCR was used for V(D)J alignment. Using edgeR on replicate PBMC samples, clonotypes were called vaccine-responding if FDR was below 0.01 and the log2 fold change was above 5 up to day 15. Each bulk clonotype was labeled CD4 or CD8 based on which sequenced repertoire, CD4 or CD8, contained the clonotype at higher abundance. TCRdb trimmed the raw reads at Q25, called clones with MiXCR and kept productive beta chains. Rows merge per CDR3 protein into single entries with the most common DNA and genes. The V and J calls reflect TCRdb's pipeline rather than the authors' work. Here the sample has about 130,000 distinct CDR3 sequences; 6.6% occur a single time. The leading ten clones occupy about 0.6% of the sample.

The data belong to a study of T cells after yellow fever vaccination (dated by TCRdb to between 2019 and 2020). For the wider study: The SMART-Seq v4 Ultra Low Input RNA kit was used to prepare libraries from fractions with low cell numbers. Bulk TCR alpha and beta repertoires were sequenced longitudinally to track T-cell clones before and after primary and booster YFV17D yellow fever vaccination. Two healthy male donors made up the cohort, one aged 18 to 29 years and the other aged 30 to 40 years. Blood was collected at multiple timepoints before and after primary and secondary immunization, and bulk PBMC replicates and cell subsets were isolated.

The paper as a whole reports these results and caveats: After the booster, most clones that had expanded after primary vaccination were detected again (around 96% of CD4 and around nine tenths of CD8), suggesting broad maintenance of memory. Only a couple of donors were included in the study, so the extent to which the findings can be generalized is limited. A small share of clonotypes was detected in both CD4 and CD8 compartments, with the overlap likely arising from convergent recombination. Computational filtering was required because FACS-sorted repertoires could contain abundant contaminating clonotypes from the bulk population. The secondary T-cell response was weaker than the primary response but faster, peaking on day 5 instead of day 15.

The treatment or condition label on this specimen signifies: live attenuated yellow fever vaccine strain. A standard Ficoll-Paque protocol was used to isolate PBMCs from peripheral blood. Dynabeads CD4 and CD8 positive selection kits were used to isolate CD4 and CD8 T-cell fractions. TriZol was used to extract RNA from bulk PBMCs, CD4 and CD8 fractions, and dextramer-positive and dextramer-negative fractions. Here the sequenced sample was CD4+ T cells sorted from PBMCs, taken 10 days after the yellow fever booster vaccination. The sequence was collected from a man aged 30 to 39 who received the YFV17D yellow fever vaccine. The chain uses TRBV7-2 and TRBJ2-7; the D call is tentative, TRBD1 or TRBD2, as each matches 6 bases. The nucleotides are TGTGCCAGCAGCTTAGATGGGGGGCTATACGAGCAGTACTTC. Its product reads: CASSLDGGLYEQYF.